The entry below describes one T cell receptor beta chain. MiXCR was run by TCRdb on the PCR reads, yielding one entry per CDR3 protein. The sample records about 1,300 distinct CDR3 sequences, around 82% being singletons. The data were taken from a study of regulatory and conventional T cells in breast cancer. J lost 5 bases, V lost 5 bases, and 7 bases had no gene match. The CDR3 length is 16 residues. CDR1 and CDR2 from the germline V gene are MGHRA and YSYEKL. The clonotype was recovered from a male donor in good health. What was sequenced was regulatory T cells from blood. This rearrangement joins TRBV4-1 to TRBJ2-3; 13 bases fit TRBD2. CDR3 sequence: CASSIRTSGGEDTQYF. As DNA, the CDR3 is TGCGCCAGCAGCATCCGGACTAGCGGGGGAGAAGATACGCAGTATTTT.